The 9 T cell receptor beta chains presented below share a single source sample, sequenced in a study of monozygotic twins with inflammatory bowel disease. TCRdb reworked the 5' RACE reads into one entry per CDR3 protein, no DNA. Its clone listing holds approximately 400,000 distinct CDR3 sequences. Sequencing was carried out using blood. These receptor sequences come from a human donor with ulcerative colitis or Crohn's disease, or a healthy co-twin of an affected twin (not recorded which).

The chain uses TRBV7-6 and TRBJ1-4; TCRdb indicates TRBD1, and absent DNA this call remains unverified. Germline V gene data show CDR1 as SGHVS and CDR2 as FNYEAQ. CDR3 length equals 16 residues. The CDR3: CASSATGTGYGEKLFF.

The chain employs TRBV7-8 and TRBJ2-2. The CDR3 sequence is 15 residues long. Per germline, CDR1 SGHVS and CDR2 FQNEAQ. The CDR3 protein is CASSLVLANTGELFF.

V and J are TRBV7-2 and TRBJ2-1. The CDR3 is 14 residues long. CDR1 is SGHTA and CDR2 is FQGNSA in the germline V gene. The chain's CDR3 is CASSSPNSYNEQFF.

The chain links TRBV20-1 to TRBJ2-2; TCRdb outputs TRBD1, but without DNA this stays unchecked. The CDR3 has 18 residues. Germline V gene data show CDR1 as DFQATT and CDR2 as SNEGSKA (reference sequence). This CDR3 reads CSARVYRGGSANTGELFF.

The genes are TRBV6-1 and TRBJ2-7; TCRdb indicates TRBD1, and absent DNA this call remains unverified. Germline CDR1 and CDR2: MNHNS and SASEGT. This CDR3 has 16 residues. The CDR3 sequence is CASTPAGTGAMDEQYF.

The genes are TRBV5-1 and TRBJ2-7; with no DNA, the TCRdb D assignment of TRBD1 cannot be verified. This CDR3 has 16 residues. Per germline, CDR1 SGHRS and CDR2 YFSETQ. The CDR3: CASSPLPGQGAREQYF.

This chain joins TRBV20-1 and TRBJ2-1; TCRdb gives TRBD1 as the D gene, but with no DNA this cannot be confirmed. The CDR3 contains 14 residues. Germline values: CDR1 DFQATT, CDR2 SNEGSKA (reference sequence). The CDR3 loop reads CSAQEPGVGNEQFF.

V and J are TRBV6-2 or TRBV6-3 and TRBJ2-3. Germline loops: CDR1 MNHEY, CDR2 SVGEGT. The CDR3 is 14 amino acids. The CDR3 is CASSFFGRTDTQYF.

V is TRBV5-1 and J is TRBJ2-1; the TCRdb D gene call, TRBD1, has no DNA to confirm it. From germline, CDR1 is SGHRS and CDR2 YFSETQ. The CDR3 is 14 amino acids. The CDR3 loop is CASTLAGGPYEQFF.